Following are 25 T cell receptor beta chains from one sample sequenced in a study of beta chain features in type 1 diabetes. Expressed TCRB transcripts were sequenced after all isolated RNA was converted to cDNA. Clones were read by immunoSEQ multiplex PCR, and TCRdb kept only the in-frame ones, dropping some. In the table there are over 350,000 clones, approximately 16% of which are singletons. Material for sequencing was naive CD4+ T cells from blood. Receptors originate from a woman aged 18-29 years in good health.

CDR3 in DNA: TGTGCCAGCAGGAAAGGACAGGGGACGGTGGCCCCTCAGCCCCAGCATTTT. Protein sequence: CASRKGQGTVAPQPQHF. The V and J genes are TRBV27 and TRBJ1-5; the match to TRBD1 covers 9 bases. Germline-derived CDR1 and CDR2 are MNHEY and SMNVEV (reference sequence). The CDR3 covers 17 residues. V shed 6 bases and J 6 bases; nucleotides not matched to a gene: 15.

This chain links TRBV7-2 with TRBJ2-6, with a possible D match to TRBD2 (5 bases). The V gene's germline CDR1 is SGHTA and CDR2 FQGNSA. The CDR3 runs to 15 residues. Trimming left V 7 bases short and J 1 base short, with 11 bases between. CDR3 coding DNA: TGTGCCAGCAACCAGTGGAGGTCTGGGGCCAACGTCCTGACTTTC. Translating gives CASNQWRSGANVLTF.

This rearrangement joins TRBV18 to TRBJ2-7; D gene unclear. Germline V gene lookup returns CDR1 KGHSH and CDR2 LQKENI. The CDR3 contains 15 residues. V was trimmed by 1 base and J by 3 bases, leaving 13 bases between them. CDR3 DNA sequence: TGTGCCAGCTCACCACTAGAAGGAGCCGACTACGAGCAGTACTTC. The encoded protein is CASSPLEGADYEQYF.

The chain recombines TRBV29-1 with TRBJ2-3; 7 bases match TRBD2. The CDR3 consists of 16 residues. V shed 6 bases, J shed 3 bases, and the junction held 15 bases outside the gene matches. The germline V gene encodes CDR1 SQVTM and CDR2 ANQGSEA. As DNA, the CDR3 is TGCAGCGTCGCATCGTCTAGCGGAGGTGGGACAGATACGCAGTATTTT. This translates into CSVASSSGGGTDTQYF.

The chain is built from TRBV5-1 and TRBJ2-1; no definite D call. In germline, CDR1 is SGHRS, CDR2 YFSETQ. Between the trimmed V and J ends, which lost 0 bases and 5 bases, there was a span of 9 bases. The CDR3 runs 14 residues. Here the CDR3 reads CASSLGQAHNEQFF. The CDR3 DNA is TGCGCCAGCAGCTTGGGCCAGGCGCACAATGAGCAGTTCTTC. Combining the CDR3 with reference TRBV5-1 and TRBJ2-1 gives the whole variable domain KAGVTQTPRYLIKTRGQQVTLSCSPISGHRSVSWYQQTPGQGLQFLFEYFSETQRNKGNFPGRFSGRQFSNSRSEMNVSTLELGDSALYLCASSLGQAHNEQFFGPGTRLTVL.

This clone was seen more than once but under ten times. J is TRBJ2-7 and V is TRBV9; D might be TRBD2 (6 bases). V was cut by 0 bases and J by 3 bases, with 13 bases left in between. This CDR3 comprises 15 residues. CDR1 is SGDLS and CDR2 is YYNGEE in the germline V gene. In nucleotides, the CDR3 is TGTGCCAGCAGCGTAGCTGAGACTAGTGTCTACGAGCAGTACTTC. As protein: CASSVAETSVYEQYF.

This clone came up a few times. The chain carries TRBV5-1 and TRBJ1-2; 8 bases match TRBD1. The V gene end was trimmed by 1 base and the J gene end by 4 bases; junction bases not matched to a gene: 9. Germline V gives CDR1 SGHRS, CDR2 YFSETQ. This CDR3 is 16 amino acids long. The CDR3 reads CASSLTLDRVSYGYTF. DNA for the CDR3: TGCGCCAGCAGCTTGACTCTGGACAGGGTATCCTATGGCTACACCTTC.

J is TRBJ2-1 and V is TRBV30; TRBD1 matches at 7 bases. CDR1 GTSNPN and CDR2 SVGIG come from the germline V gene (reference sequence). Losses at the gene ends were 4 bases for V and 3 bases for J; bases not matched to a gene: 6. The CDR3 loop spans 14 amino acids. CDR3 amino acids: CAWTTGQGYNEQFF. DNA of the CDR3: TGTGCCTGGACGACAGGGCAGGGCTACAATGAGCAGTTCTTC.

This sequence joins TRBV28 and TRBJ1-2; 7 bases line up with TRBD1. The CDR3 consists of 13 residues. The ends lost 5 bases at V and 2 bases at J; junction bases unmatched: 2. Looked up from germline, CDR1 is MDHEN and CDR2 is SYDVKM. The CDR3, as DNA: TGTGCCAGCAGTCAGACAGGGAACTATGGCTACACCTTC. Translating it yields CASSQTGNYGYTF.

V and J are TRBV9 and TRBJ1-3, with D perhaps TRBD1 (5 bases). In germline, CDR1 is SGDLS, CDR2 YYNGEE. Trimming took 5 bases from V and 4 from J, leaving 19 bases between them. The CDR3 length is 16 residues. As DNA, the CDR3 is TGTGCCAGCAGTACGAGGAACAGGATCTCGGGAAACACCATATATTTT. The encoded protein is CASSTRNRISGNTIYF.

The chain carries TRBV29-1 and TRBJ1-1, with D perhaps matching TRBD1 (5 bases). The germline CDR1 and CDR2 sequences are SQVTM and ANQGSEA. This CDR3 region has 14 residues. With 4 bases removed from V and 3 bases from J, the gap between germline ends came to 15 bases. The CDR3 here is CSVARTTAYTEAFF. The CDR3 nucleotides read TGCAGCGTTGCAAGAACGACAGCCTACACTGAAGCTTTCTTT.

The sample holds a few counts of this clone. The chain joins TRBV27 to TRBJ1-2; weak D call: TRBD1 (5 bases). V shed 5 bases and J shed 2 bases, with 18 bases lying between them. CDR1 is MNHEY, CDR2 SMNVEV, per germline (reference sequence). This CDR3 comprises 16 residues. The CDR3 DNA reads TGTGCCAGCAGTCTCACGGAGACAGCCGCCAACTATGGCTACACCTTC. Translating it yields CASSLTETAANYGYTF.

The chain recombines TRBV9 with TRBJ2-1, with TRBD2 identical over 10 bases. CDR3 length: 17 amino acids. J lost 5 bases, V lost 4 bases, and 12 bases had no gene match. In germline, CDR1 is SGDLS, CDR2 YYNGEE. The CDR3 sequence is CASSRAGGIRGDNEQFF. CDR3 bases: TGTGCCAGCAGCCGAGCGGGAGGGATAAGGGGGGACAATGAGCAGTTCTTC.

The sample holds a few counts of this clone. The chain links TRBV30 to TRBJ2-1; D may be TRBD2 (5 bases). This CDR3 is built from 14 residues. From germline, CDR1 is GTSNPN and CDR2 SVGIG (reference sequence). Deletions cut 4 bases from V and 0 bases from J, with 10 bases between. The CDR3 loop reads CAWIRESSYNEQFF. The CDR3 DNA reads TGTGCCTGGATTCGGGAAAGCTCCTACAATGAGCAGTTCTTC.

The chain combines TRBV4-2 with TRBJ2-7, with D maybe TRBD2 (6 bases). V gave up 2 bases and J gave up 3 bases, with 14 bases separating them. From germline, CDR1 is LGHNA and CDR2 YNFKEQ. The CDR3 has 15 residues. CDR3: CASSQRAGSIYEQYF. CDR3 nucleotides: TGTGCCAGCAGCCAAAGGGCGGGATCTATCTACGAGCAGTACTTC.

About this clone: Mismatch with germline at one junction end may stem from a read error. The chain links TRBV11-2 to TRBJ1-1; D is undetermined. Per the germline V gene, CDR1 is SGHAT and CDR2 is FQNNGV. This CDR3 has 13 residues. The CDR3 sequence is CASSFNLATGAFF. The CDR3 DNA sequence: TGTGCCAGCAGCTTTAATCTCGCAACTGGAGCTTTCTTT.

This clone has more than one count but fewer than ten. The chain combines TRBV6-6 with TRBJ2-3, with D perhaps matching TRBD1 (6 bases). This CDR3 is built from 13 residues. V shed 2 bases and J shed 6 bases, with 9 bases lying between them. Germline CDR1 reads MNHNY; CDR2 reads SVGAGI (reference sequence). The CDR3 nucleotides are TGTGCCAGCAGTTACCCCACAGGGGATACGCAGTATTTT. This codes for CASSYPTGDTQYF.

This clone appeared a few times. J is TRBJ2-2 and V is TRBV25-1, with 7 bases identical to TRBD1. Germline lookup yields CDR1 MGHDK and CDR2 SYGVNS. This CDR3 comprises 15 residues. V trimming: 3 bases; J trimming: 7 bases; junction bases outside the gene matches: 8. CDR3 sequence reads: CASSDQGVGFGELFF. The DNA for the CDR3 is TGTGCCAGCAGTGATCAGGGGGTAGGGTTCGGGGAGCTGTTTTTT.

V gene TRBV29-1 combines with J gene TRBJ2-1, with 7 bases lining up with TRBD1. CDR3 size: 14 residues. The germline CDR1 and CDR2 sequences are SQVTM and ANQGSEA. Unmatched junction bases numbered 12, after V lost 6 bases and J lost 7 bases. The DNA of the CDR3 is TGCAGCGTCAACAGGGGACCCTGGCCGAATGAGCAGTTCTTC. It encodes CSVNRGPWPNEQFF.

This clone was seen a handful of times. The chain uses TRBV28 and TRBJ2-3; the D gene is possibly TRBD2 (5 bases). Germline CDR1 MDHEN, CDR2 SYDVKM. The CDR3 consists of 15 residues. Trimming removed 5 bases at V and 6 bases at J, with 18 bases between. The CDR3 here is CASSPSGTGGDTQYF. Here the CDR3 DNA reads TGTGCCAGCAGTCCAAGCGGAACCGGTGGGGATACGCAGTATTTT. Full variable domain (rest looked up from reference TRBV28 and TRBJ2-3): DVKVTQSSRYLVKRTGEKVFLECVQDMDHENMFWYRQDPGLGLRLIYFSYDVKMKEKGDIPEGYSVSREKKERFSLILESASTNQTSMYLCASSPSGTGGDTQYFGPGTRLTVL.

Only a few counts were recorded for this clone. The CDR3 DNA is TGCGCCAGCAGCGCGGGGACAGAAAATCAGCCCCAGCATTTT. It is translated as CASSAGTENQPQHF. The chain uses TRBV5-1 and TRBJ1-5; 7 bases line up with TRBD1. Germline loops: CDR1 SGHRS, CDR2 YFSETQ. V lost 4 bases and J lost 4; bases outside the gene matches: 5. This CDR3 is built from 14 residues. Full variable domain (rest looked up from reference TRBV5-1 and TRBJ1-5): KAGVTQTPRYLIKTRGQQVTLSCSPISGHRSVSWYQQTPGQGLQFLFEYFSETQRNKGNFPGRFSGRQFSNSRSEMNVSTLELGDSALYLCASSAGTENQPQHFGDGTRLSIL.

The chain uses TRBV27 and TRBJ2-5, with 7 bases identical to TRBD1. CDR3 length: 14 residues. V shed 6 bases, J shed 1 base, and the junction held 5 bases outside the gene matches. Germline CDR1 and CDR2: MNHEY and SMNVEV (reference sequence). CDR3 sequence: CASRAGGSQETQYF. The CDR3 DNA is TGTGCCAGCAGAGCAGGGGGAAGCCAAGAGACCCAGTACTTC.

V gene TRBV19 combines with J gene TRBJ1-2; possible D gene TRBD1, 5 bases. The CDR3 totals 15 residues. Germline CDR1 is LNHDA and CDR2 is SQIVND (reference sequence). Trimming took 6 bases from V and 0 from J, leaving 14 bases between them. The CDR3 protein is CASRLGGRTNYGYTF. CDR3 DNA: TGTGCCAGTAGGCTCGGGGGACGGACTAACTATGGCTACACCTTC.

This clone occurred a few times. CDR3 residues: CASSLGLADYNEQFF. The CDR3 DNA is TGTGCCAGCAGCTTAGGACTAGCGGATTACAATGAGCAGTTCTTC. The chain is built from TRBV7-3 and TRBJ2-1; 10 bases match TRBD2. From germline, CDR1 is SGHTA and CDR2 FQGTGA. The CDR3 has 15 residues. The J segment lost 4 bases and the V segment lost 2 bases, leaving 2 bases of the junction unmatched.

This clone was counted between two and nine times. This chain uses TRBV5-1 with TRBJ1-1, with D unresolved. This CDR3 comprises 14 residues. From germline, CDR1 is SGHRS and CDR2 YFSETQ. V was shortened by 1 base and J by 1 base, with 8 bases between the two germline ends. CDR3 sequence (DNA): TGCGCCAGCAGCTTGCTACAGCAGAACACTGAAGCTTTCTTT. Translating it yields CASSLLQQNTEAFF. The complete variable domain, with remaining parts taken from reference TRBV5-1 and TRBJ1-1, reads KAGVTQTPRYLIKTRGQQVTLSCSPISGHRSVSWYQQTPGQGLQFLFEYFSETQRNKGNFPGRFSGRQFSNSRSEMNVSTLELGDSALYLCASSLLQQNTEAFFGQGTRLTVV.